These 5 T cell receptor beta chains were sequenced from one sample in a study of patients and donors after allogeneic stem cell transplantation. A single record per CDR3 protein comes from TCRdb applying MiXCR to the RT-PCR reads. The repertoire holds around 200,000 distinct CDR3 sequences, with around 40% as singletons. Sequences were obtained from blood, either unsorted or a sorted T cell fraction (not recorded which). The source is a human donor who was either an allogeneic HSCT recipient or a stem cell or donor lymphocyte infusion donor (not recorded which). It is not recorded whose cells these are; they may come from a transplant donor.

V and J are TRBV5-1 and TRBJ2-7, with a tentative D call TRBD1 (6 bases). V lost 4 bases, J lost 3 bases, and 11 bases lay in between. Per the germline V gene, CDR1 is SGHRS and CDR2 is YFSETQ. The CDR3 covers 13 residues. CDR3 DNA sequence: TGCGCCAGCAGCCGGACAGCTAACTACGAGCAGTACTTC. It is translated as CASSRTANYEQYF.

The chain has TRBV7-2 and TRBJ1-2; D remains ambiguous. The length of the CDR3 is 12 residues. Per germline, CDR1 SGHTA and CDR2 FQGNSA. Between the trimmed V and J ends, which lost 1 base and 7 bases, there was a span of 7 bases. Here the CDR3 reads CASSLEMGGYTF. CDR3 nucleotides: TGTGCCAGCAGCTTAGAAATGGGTGGCTACACCTTC.

The CDR3 DNA reads as TGTGCCAGCAGCTTTTCGGCCGGTCGGGAGACCCAGTACTTC. This encodes CASSFSAGRETQYF. The chain has TRBV5-6 and TRBJ2-5; D remains ambiguous. The CDR3 contains 14 residues. Germline CDR1 reads SGHDT; CDR2 reads YYEEEE. Trimming removed 2 bases at V and 5 bases at J, with 13 bases between.

The chain is built from TRBV20-1 and TRBJ2-3; 7 bases line up with TRBD2. CDR3 length: 15 amino acids. Trimming took 6 bases from V and 2 from J; bases not matched to a gene: 11. From germline, CDR1 is DFQATT and CDR2 SNEGSKA (reference sequence). The CDR3 DNA is TGCAGTGCCCAGACCGGGACTACCTTCACAGATACGCAGTATTTT. Its translation is CSAQTGTTFTDTQYF.

The rearrangement joins TRBV9 to TRBJ2-3; the D is unclear. Germline CDR1 SGDLS, CDR2 YYNGEE. The CDR3 loop spans 12 amino acids. Trimming pared 5 bases from V and 2 bases from J, leaving 6 bases between. The CDR3 DNA reads TGTGCCAGCAGGGGTACCACAGATACGCAGTATTTT. Protein sequence: CASRGTTDTQYF.